This paragraph reports one T cell receptor beta chain. Its antigen is still unknown. This entry comes from a study of CD8+CD57+ T cells in acquired aplastic anemia. Whole-study context: Sorted CD4+ and CD8+ cells gave a mean 3.2 ug DNA, range about 0.19 to 27.4 ug. Healthy donors averaged about 10 million reads for CD4+ cells.

Study results and limitations: Statistical testing detected no significant gap in CD8+ Simpson's diversity between patients and controls.

The CDR3 consists of 14 residues. Germline lookup yields CDR1 SGHTA and CDR2 FQGTGA. Between the trimmed V and J ends, which lost 1 base and 0 bases, there was a span of 6 bases. Investigators profiled TCR beta VDJ and CDR3 from genomic DNA template. TCRdb independently ran MiXCR on the reads; one entry per CDR3 protein. The sample records some 180,000 distinct CDR3 sequences, approximately 46% being singletons. The sequenced material came from sorted CD4+, CD8+, or CD8+CD57+ T cells (not recorded which) from PBMCs. This sequence was found in a human donor in good health. This chain connects TRBV7-3 to TRBJ1-1; unclear D gene. The CDR3 DNA reads as TGTGCCAGCAGCTTAAGTGGGGTGAACACTGAAGCTTTCTTT. Translated: CASSLSGVNTEAFF. Variable domain in full (rest from reference TRBV7-3 and TRBJ1-1): GAGVSQTPSNKVTEKGKYVELRCDPISGHTALYWYRQSLGQGPEFLIYFQGTGAADDSGLPNDRFFAVRPEGSVSTLKIQRTERGDSAVYLCASSLSGVNTEAFFGQGTRLTVV.